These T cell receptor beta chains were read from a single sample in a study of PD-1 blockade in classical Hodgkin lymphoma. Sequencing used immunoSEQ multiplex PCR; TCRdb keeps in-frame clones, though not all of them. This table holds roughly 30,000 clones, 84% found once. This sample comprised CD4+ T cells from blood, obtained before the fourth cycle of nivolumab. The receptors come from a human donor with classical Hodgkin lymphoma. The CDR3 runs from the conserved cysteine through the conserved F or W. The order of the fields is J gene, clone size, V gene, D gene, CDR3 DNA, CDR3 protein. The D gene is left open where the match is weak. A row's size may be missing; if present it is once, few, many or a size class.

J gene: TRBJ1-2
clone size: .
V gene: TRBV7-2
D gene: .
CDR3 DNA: TGTGCCAGCAGCTGGCAGATGGGGGGTGGCTACACCTTC
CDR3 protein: CASSWQMGGGYTF

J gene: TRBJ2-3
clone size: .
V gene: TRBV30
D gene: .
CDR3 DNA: TGTGCCTGGGGTGAAGGACTTCTCCTAAGCACAGATACGCAGTATTTT
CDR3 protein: CAWGEGLLLSTDTQYF

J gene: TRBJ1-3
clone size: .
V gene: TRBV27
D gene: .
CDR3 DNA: TGTGCCAGCAGTTTATCGAGGACAGTTGGAAACACCATATATTTT
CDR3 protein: CASSLSRTVGNTIYF

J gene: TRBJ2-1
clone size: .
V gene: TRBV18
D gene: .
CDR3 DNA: TGTGCCAGCTCACCACCACCACCTAATGAGCAGTTCTTC
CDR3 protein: CASSPPPPNEQFF

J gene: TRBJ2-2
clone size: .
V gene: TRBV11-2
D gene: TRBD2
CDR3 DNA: TGTGCCAGCAGTTTAGCGGGGGACCGGGAGCTGTTTTTT
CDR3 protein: CASSLAGDRELFF

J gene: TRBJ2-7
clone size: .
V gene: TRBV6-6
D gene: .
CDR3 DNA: TGTGCCAGCACAACAGGAAATACCTACGAGCAGTACTTC
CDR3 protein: CASTTGNTYEQYF

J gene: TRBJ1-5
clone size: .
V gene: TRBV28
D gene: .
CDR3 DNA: TGTGCCAGCAGTTTATTGGCAGGGGAGTTTTTTCAGCCCCAGCATTTT
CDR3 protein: CASSLLAGEFFQPQHF

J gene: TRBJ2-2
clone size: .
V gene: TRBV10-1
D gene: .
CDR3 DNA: TGCGCCACCTCAATGATCGCGAACACCGGGGAGCTGTTTTTT
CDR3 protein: CATSMIANTGELFF

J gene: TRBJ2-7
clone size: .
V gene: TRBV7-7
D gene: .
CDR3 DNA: TGTGCCAGCAGCCCCCGCAGGGGAGACGAGCAGTACTTC
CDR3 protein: CASSPRRGDEQYF

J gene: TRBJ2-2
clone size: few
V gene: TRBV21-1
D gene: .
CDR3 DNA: TGTGCCAGCAGCGCGTCCCGAGGACAGGGAGGGGAGCTGTTTTTT
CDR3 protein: CASSASRGQGGELFF

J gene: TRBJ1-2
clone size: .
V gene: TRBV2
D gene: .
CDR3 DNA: TGTGCCAGCAGTGAAGCCGGGATTAACTATGGCTACACCTTC
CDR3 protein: CASSEAGINYGYTF

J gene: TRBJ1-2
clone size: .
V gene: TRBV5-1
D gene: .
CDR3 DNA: TGCGCCAGCAGCTTGACCAGGGCCGGCTATGGCTACACCTTC
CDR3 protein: CASSLTRAGYGYTF

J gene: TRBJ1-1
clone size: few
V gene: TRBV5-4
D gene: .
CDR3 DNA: TGTGCCAGCAGCTTGGTCGGGGGCGAAGCTTTCTTT
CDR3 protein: CASSLVGGEAFF

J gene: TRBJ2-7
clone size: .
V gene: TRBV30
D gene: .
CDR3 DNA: TGTGCCTGGAGGCACACCGGGAACTCCTACGAGCAGTACTTC
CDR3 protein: CAWRHTGNSYEQYF

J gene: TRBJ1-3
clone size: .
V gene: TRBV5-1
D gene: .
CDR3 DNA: TGCGCCAGCAGCTTAGACAGATCCTCTGGAAACACCATATATTTT
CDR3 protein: CASSLDRSSGNTIYF

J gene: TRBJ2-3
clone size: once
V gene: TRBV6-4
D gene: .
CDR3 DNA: TGTGCCGCGGCTGAATCCACAGATACGCAGTATTTT
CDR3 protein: CAAAESTDTQYF

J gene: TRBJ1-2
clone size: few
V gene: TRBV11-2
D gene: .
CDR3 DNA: TGTGCCAGCCAAACAACACGGGGCTACTATGGCTACACCTTC
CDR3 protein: CASQTTRGYYGYTF

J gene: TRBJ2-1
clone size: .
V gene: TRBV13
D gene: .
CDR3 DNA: TGTGCCAGCATGGGGGGCCTAACCTCCCCCCCGTACAATGAGCAGTTCTTC
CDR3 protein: CASMGGLTSPPYNEQFF

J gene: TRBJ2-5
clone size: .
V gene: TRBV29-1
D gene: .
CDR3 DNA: TGCAGCGTTGAATGGGGCAGGCAAGAGACCCAGTACTTC
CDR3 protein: CSVEWGRQETQYF

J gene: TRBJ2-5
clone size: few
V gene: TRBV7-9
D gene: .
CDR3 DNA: TGTGCCAGCAGCTTAGGTGGGAGCCAAGAGACCCAGTACTTC
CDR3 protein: CASSLGGSQETQYF

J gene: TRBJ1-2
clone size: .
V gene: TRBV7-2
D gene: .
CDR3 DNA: TGTGCCAGCAGCTCCCTCAAACATGGCTACACCTTC
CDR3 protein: CASSSLKHGYTF

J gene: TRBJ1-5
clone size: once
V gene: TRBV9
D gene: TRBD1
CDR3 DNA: TGTGCCAGCAGCGCGGTCGGGACAGGGGGCAGGCAGCCCCAGCATTTT
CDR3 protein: CASSAVGTGGRQPQHF